These 6 T cell receptor beta chains were all obtained from the same sample, sequenced in a study of T cell responses to AZD1222 COVID-19 vaccine (dated by TCRdb to the early 2020s). The library came from the immunoSEQ multiplex PCR assay. TCRdb took over this immuneACCESS table, retaining in-frame rearrangements with V and J assigned. Such tables are incomplete; in checked studies, under half of the missing clones stem from an unresolved V gene, and the remainder is unexplained. For this sample the table gives 150,000 to 200,000 clones, of which 92% were detected only once. Less than 11% of the sample is taken by the ten largest. Read against the paper, the sample's time point label means: baseline before first vaccination. The sample consisted of peripheral blood, taken on day 0 of AZD1222 vaccination. The receptors originated from an adult in good health.

For the CDR3, the DNA is TGTGCCAGCAGCGGTAGAGTGGTCGGGGGCTGGCAGCCCCAGCATTTT. Its protein is CASSGRVVGGWQPQHF. This chain links TRBV7-9 with TRBJ1-5; tentatively, D is TRBD1 (6 bases). This CDR3 is 16 amino acids long. Germline CDR1 SEHNR, CDR2 FQNEAQ (reference sequence). Between the trimmed V and J ends, which lost 5 bases and 7 bases, there was a span of 21 bases. Filled out from reference TRBV7-9 and TRBJ1-5, the complete variable domain reads DTGVSQNPRHKITKRGQNVTFRCDPISEHNRLYWYRQTLGQGPEFLTYFQNEAQLEKSRLLSDRFSAERPKGSFSTLEIQRTEQGDSAMYLCASSGRVVGGWQPQHFGDGTRLSIL.

The V and J genes are TRBV18 and TRBJ2-3; the D is unclear. Germline CDR1 is KGHSH and CDR2 is LQKENI. With 3 bases removed from V and 0 bases from J, the gap between germline ends came to 19 bases. CDR3 length equals 18 residues. The CDR3 protein is CASSPQGPASFSTDTQYF. Here the CDR3 DNA reads TGTGCCAGCTCACCGCAAGGGCCAGCCTCGTTTAGCACAGATACGCAGTATTTT.

The rearrangement links TRBV27 to TRBJ1-2; D is uncertain. Trimming removed 2 bases from V and 4 bases from J, with 23 bases in between. Germline CDR1 MNHEY, CDR2 SMNVEV (reference sequence). CDR3 length equals 18 residues. CDR3: CASSLRFVRAGSLYGYTF. The CDR3 nucleotides are TGTGCCAGCAGTTTAAGGTTCGTTCGAGCAGGCAGCCTCTATGGCTACACCTTC.

The chain uses TRBV9 and TRBJ2-7, with unresolved D. The CDR3 is 15 amino acids. Trimming stripped 0 bases from V and 0 bases from J, with 10 bases between. The germline V gene encodes CDR1 SGDLS and CDR2 YYNGEE. DNA of the CDR3: TGTGCCAGCAGCGTAGACGGGTTCCTCTCCTACGAGCAGTACTTC. It encodes CASSVDGFLSYEQYF.

The chain joins TRBV7-2 to TRBJ2-2; D uncertain. V was cut by 5 bases and J by 6 bases, with 4 bases left in between. This CDR3 has 11 residues. Germline-derived CDR1 and CDR2 are SGHTA and FQGNSA. CDR3 bases: TGTGCCAGCAGCAAGTCCGGGGAGCTGTTTTTT. Translated, it gives CASSKSGELFF.

The chain is built from TRBV25-1 and TRBJ1-2; no clear D. CDR1 is MGHDK and CDR2 is SYGVNS in the germline V gene. Deletions cut 4 bases from V and 2 bases from J, with 8 bases between. This CDR3 has 13 amino acids. CDR3 DNA: TGTGCCAGCAGTGCTCAGGAGAACTATGGCTACACCTTC. This gives the protein CASSAQENYGYTF.